This entry describes one T cell receptor beta chain. This sample is drawn from a study of OX40 agonist ivuxolimab in advanced cancers. The data were produced by immunoSEQ multiplex PCR, yet TCRdb's version contains in-frame clones alone and is incomplete. The sample holds roughly 30,000 clones, 80% to 90% seen once. The sequences come from CD4+ or CD8+ T cells sorted from blood, collected in a trial of the OX40 agonist ivuxolimab. The receptor was isolated from an adult with an advanced solid tumor such as melanoma, head and neck, liver or kidney cancer.

The DNA of the CDR3 is TGTGCCAGCAGAAAACCAGGACAGGATGGCTACACCTTC. This gives the protein CASRKPGQDGYTF. The genes are TRBV6-5 and TRBJ1-2; 7 bases fit TRBD1. Trimming at V came to 6 bases and at J to 6 bases, leaving 7 bases not matched to a gene. CDR1 and CDR2 (germline): MNHEY, SVGAGI. CDR3 length: 13 amino acids.